This is a list of T cell receptor beta chains from one sample in a study of T cell changes during pregnancy in multiple sclerosis. The method was immunoSEQ multiplex PCR; TCRdb's version includes in-frame clones alone and lacks a portion of them. Among 64,000 or so clones listed, 96% were seen once. This specimen consisted of CD8+ T cells from peripheral blood mononuclear cells, obtained after pregnancy. The receptor set was obtained from a female donor with multiple sclerosis, enrolled in a pregnancy study. Both conserved end residues are part of each CDR3. D genes are given only for firm matches. Clone size appears in some rows only: once, few, many, or a class for an expanded clone.

CDR3nt: TGTGCCAGCAGCTTCAGCGTTGGAGGCGACGAGCAGTACTTC
CDR3aa: CASSFSVGGDEQYF
len: 14
abundance: .
v_gene: TRBV7-9
j_gene: TRBJ2-7
d_gene: .

CDR3nt: TGTGCCAGTAGTATCGAGGGGAGGGCCTACGAGCAGTACTTC
CDR3aa: CASSIEGRAYEQYF
len: 14
abundance: .
v_gene: TRBV19
j_gene: TRBJ2-7
d_gene: TRBD2

CDR3nt: TGTGCCAGCAGCCAAGAGATCGCGGGGGAAAGTCCTCTGTATGGCTACACCTTC
CDR3aa: CASSQEIAGESPLYGYTF
len: 18
abundance: .
v_gene: TRBV4-2
j_gene: TRBJ1-2
d_gene: .

CDR3nt: TGTGCCAGCAGCATGACTAGCGGAGGGGTGTACGAGCAGTACTTC
CDR3aa: CASSMTSGGVYEQYF
len: 15
abundance: .
v_gene: TRBV13
j_gene: TRBJ2-7
d_gene: TRBD2

CDR3nt: TGTGCCAGCAGTCCCTTCAGCGGGAGCGGGGCCAATGAGCAGTTCTTC
CDR3aa: CASSPFSGSGANEQFF
len: 16
abundance: .
v_gene: TRBV7-2
j_gene: TRBJ2-1
d_gene: TRBD2

CDR3nt: TGTGCCAGCAGTTTAGGGACTAGCCCTGTGGGGGAGCAGTTCTTC
CDR3aa: CASSLGTSPVGEQFF
len: 15
abundance: once
v_gene: TRBV28
j_gene: TRBJ2-1
d_gene: TRBD2

CDR3nt: TGTGCCAGCAGCTTGACAGCGGGAGGTTCCTACGAGCAGTACTTC
CDR3aa: CASSLTAGGSYEQYF
len: 15
abundance: .
v_gene: TRBV5-4
j_gene: TRBJ2-7
d_gene: TRBD2

CDR3nt: TGTGCCAGTAGTCCCAGAGGGACAGGAACCTACGAGCAGTACTTC
CDR3aa: CASSPRGTGTYEQYF
len: 15
abundance: .
v_gene: TRBV19
j_gene: TRBJ2-7
d_gene: TRBD1

CDR3nt: TGTGCCAGCAGCGTAGGGGACAGGGATCGGACCCAGTACTTC
CDR3aa: CASSVGDRDRTQYF
len: 14
abundance: .
v_gene: TRBV9
j_gene: TRBJ2-5
d_gene: TRBD1

CDR3nt: TGTGCCAGCAGTTACTCTCTCGGGAGGGCCGGGTACGAGCAGTACTTC
CDR3aa: CASSYSLGRAGYEQYF
len: 16
abundance: once
v_gene: TRBV6-5
j_gene: TRBJ2-7
d_gene: TRBD2

CDR3nt: TGTGCCCTAGAGGACTCGTATCGCTCCTACAATGAGCAGTTCTTC
CDR3aa: CALEDSYRSYNEQFF
len: 15
abundance: once
v_gene: TRBV30
j_gene: TRBJ2-1
d_gene: .

CDR3nt: TGTGCCAGCAGCCGTAATCCAGCGGGTGACCGAGGGAATGAGCAGTTCTTC
CDR3aa: CASSRNPAGDRGNEQFF
len: 17
abundance: .
v_gene: TRBV7-6
j_gene: TRBJ2-1
d_gene: .

CDR3nt: TGCAGCGTTGTTCCTAGCGGGAGAAAGATGACCTACAATGAGCAGTTCTTC
CDR3aa: CSVVPSGRKMTYNEQFF
len: 17
abundance: .
v_gene: TRBV29-1
j_gene: TRBJ2-1
d_gene: TRBD2

CDR3nt: TGTGCCAGCAGCTTAATGGGCGCGGGAGAACGGGAGCTGTTTTTT
CDR3aa: CASSLMGAGERELFF
len: 15
abundance: .
v_gene: TRBV7-6
j_gene: TRBJ2-2
d_gene: TRBD2

CDR3nt: TGTGCCTGGAATGGGGGCTCTAGCACAGATACGCAGTATTTT
CDR3aa: CAWNGGSSTDTQYF
len: 14
abundance: .
v_gene: TRBV30
j_gene: TRBJ2-3
d_gene: .

CDR3nt: TGTGCCAGTAGTATAGGGACTAGCGGGAGCTACGAGCAGTACTTC
CDR3aa: CASSIGTSGSYEQYF
len: 15
abundance: .
v_gene: TRBV19
j_gene: TRBJ2-7
d_gene: TRBD2

CDR3nt: TGTGCCAGCAGCCAAGATTATAGCGGGAGCGGGACAGATACGCAGTATTTT
CDR3aa: CASSQDYSGSGTDTQYF
len: 17
abundance: .
v_gene: TRBV14
j_gene: TRBJ2-3
d_gene: TRBD2

CDR3nt: TGTGCCAGCAGTTTAGGGGGCAAAGCGGAACAGTTCTTC
CDR3aa: CASSLGGKAEQFF
len: 13
abundance: .
v_gene: TRBV28
j_gene: TRBJ2-1
d_gene: .

CDR3nt: TGTGCCAGCAGTGACTCAGGAGGACGCGGCTACACCTTC
CDR3aa: CASSDSGGRGYTF
len: 13
abundance: .
v_gene: TRBV6-4
j_gene: TRBJ1-2
d_gene: .

CDR3nt: TGTGCCAGCAGCTTAATAGACAGTTCCGGAGAGACCCAGTACTTC
CDR3aa: CASSLIDSSGETQYF
len: 15
abundance: .
v_gene: TRBV9
j_gene: TRBJ2-5
d_gene: .

CDR3nt: TGTGCCAGCAGTCCCCTTTCAGGCTCCTACAATGAGCAGTTCTTC
CDR3aa: CASSPLSGSYNEQFF
len: 15
abundance: .
v_gene: TRBV28
j_gene: TRBJ2-1
d_gene: .

CDR3nt: TGCAGCGTTGAAGGGACTAGCGGTTACAATGAGCAGTTCTTC
CDR3aa: CSVEGTSGYNEQFF
len: 14
abundance: .
v_gene: TRBV29-1
j_gene: TRBJ2-1
d_gene: TRBD2

CDR3nt: TGTGCCAGCAGCTTAGGCCGAAGCGGGAGCTCCTACAATGAGCAGTTCTTC
CDR3aa: CASSLGRSGSSYNEQFF
len: 17
abundance: .
v_gene: TRBV13
j_gene: TRBJ2-1
d_gene: TRBD2

CDR3nt: TGTGCCAGCAGCTTCCAGCCGGGACTGATCTACGAGCAGTACTTC
CDR3aa: CASSFQPGLIYEQYF
len: 15
abundance: .
v_gene: TRBV7-6
j_gene: TRBJ2-7
d_gene: .

CDR3nt: TGTGCCAGCAGTTCGGGGACAGGGGCTAATGGGCGGTTCTTC
CDR3aa: CASSSGTGANGRFF
len: 14
abundance: once
v_gene: TRBV28
j_gene: TRBJ2-1
d_gene: TRBD1

CDR3nt: TGTGCCAGCAGCTTCTCCTACGAGCAGTACTTC
CDR3aa: CASSFSYEQYF
len: 11
abundance: .
v_gene: TRBV5-6
j_gene: TRBJ2-7
d_gene: .

CDR3nt: TGTGCCAGTGTTAACTCCTACAATGAGCAGTTCTTC
CDR3aa: CASVNSYNEQFF
len: 12
abundance: .
v_gene: TRBV18
j_gene: TRBJ2-1
d_gene: .

CDR3nt: TGTGCCAGCAGTCTCCCGGGACTAGCGTCGGAAGGGACAGATACGCAGTATTTT
CDR3aa: CASSLPGLASEGTDTQYF
len: 18
abundance: .
v_gene: TRBV7-9
j_gene: TRBJ2-3
d_gene: TRBD2